Below, 22 T cell receptor beta chains from the same sample are listed, as sequenced in a study of regulatory T cells in long-lasting Graves disease. Building of the TCR beta libraries involved iRepertoire HTBI primers and Arm-PCR of CDR3 regions. TCRdb called the multiplex PCR reads again in MiXCR, with one record for every CDR3 protein. There are about 440,000 distinct CDR3 sequences in the sample; around 14% occur only once, and over 15% lies in the top ten. Time point defined: newly diagnosed GD, antithyroid drugs for less than 3 months. The TCR library was made from RNA extracted from PBMCs. The data were also submitted as part of a second study, on T cells in Graves' hyperthyroidism and ophthalmopathy.

Sequenced material: peripheral blood mononuclear cells (PBMCs), taken at new diagnosis, from a patient treated with antithyroid drugs. The receptors derive from a woman between 25 and 40 years old with Graves disease.

With regard to this clonotype: This may be a read error: a much more frequent sequence differs by one nucleotide. The rearrangement joins TRBV18 to TRBJ1-1, with D possibly being TRBD1 (5 bases). Germline CDR1 is KGHSH and CDR2 is LQKENI. CDR3 length: 16 residues. V was pared by 0 bases and J by 9 bases, with 20 bases between. CDR3 DNA: TGTGCCAGCTCACCACCGGAGGGAGGGGCCGGTACTAAAGCTTTCTTT. This sequence encodes CASSPPEGGAGTKAFF.

V usage is TRBV12-3 or TRBV12-4 and J usage is TRBJ1-6; tentatively, D is TRBD1 (6 bases). The CDR3 loop spans 14 amino acids. Trimming removed 3 bases at V and 10 bases at J, with 13 bases between. CDR3 nucleotides: TGTGCCAGCAGTTTGGAAGGGGGTGAATCACCCCTCCACTTT. This gives the protein CASSLEGGESPLHF.

This rearrangement joins TRBV5-1 to TRBJ2-1; 9 nucleotides align to TRBD2. From germline, CDR1 is SGHRS and CDR2 YFSETQ. With V trimmed by 1 base and J by 10 bases, 9 bases remained unmatched. CDR3 length: 15 residues. This CDR3 is CASSLLVAGVQEQFF. The CDR3 DNA follows: TGCGCCAGCAGCTTGTTGGTAGCGGGAGTTCAGGAGCAGTTCTTC.

This clonotype was detected many times. The chain couples TRBV30 to TRBJ1-5; the D gene is possibly TRBD1 (5 bases). The germline V and J ends were trimmed by 0 bases and 1 base, with 10 bases remaining between them. CDR1 and CDR2 (germline): GTSNPN, SVGIG (reference sequence). This CDR3 has 15 amino acids. The CDR3 coding sequence is TGTGCCTGGAGTGTCGGGGGATTAAGCAATCAGCCCCAGCATTTT. Its protein is CAWSVGGLSNQPQHF.

The CDR3 spells CASSSAQGDRDRSGELFF. DNA for the CDR3: TGTGCCAGCAGCTCCGCCCAGGGGGACAGGGATCGGTCCGGGGAGCTGTTTTTT. The V gene is TRBV7-9, the J gene TRBJ2-2; 9 bases are a match to TRBD1. The V and J ends lost 4 bases and 6 bases, in that order; junction bases with no gene match: 15. This CDR3 has 18 residues. From germline, CDR1 is SEHNR and CDR2 FQNEAQ (reference sequence).

This clonotype was counted many times. V usage is TRBV4-1 and J usage is TRBJ2-7; 11 nucleotides line up with TRBD2. CDR1 and CDR2 (germline): MGHRA, YSYEKL. The V gene end was trimmed by 1 base and the J gene end by 4 bases; junction bases not matched to a gene: 6. The CDR3 has 16 residues. The CDR3 DNA follows: TGCGCCAGCAGCCAAGTTTTTAGCGGGAGGGCTTACGAGCAGTACTTC. It yields the protein CASSQVFSGRAYEQYF.

The V gene is TRBV12-3 or TRBV12-4, the J gene TRBJ2-1; 11 nucleotides match TRBD2. The junction had 13 bases not matched to a gene; V was cut back by 5 bases and J by 4 bases. The CDR3 sequence is 18 residues long. CDR3 nucleotide sequence: TGTGCCAGCAGTCGACGGCTAGCGGGGGGAGGGAGTTACAATGAGCAGTTCTTC. This encodes CASSRRLAGGGSYNEQFF.

This clonotype was found many times. J is TRBJ2-3 and V is TRBV7-3; 8 bases align to TRBD2. The germline V gene has CDR1 SGHTA and CDR2 FQGTGA. This CDR3 is built from 17 residues. V trimming: 2 bases; J trimming: 4 bases; junction bases outside the gene matches: 11. CDR3 loop: CASSLARRREAPDTQYF. The DNA for the CDR3 is TGTGCCAGCAGCTTAGCCCGCCGGCGGGAGGCCCCAGATACGCAGTATTTT.

This clonotype was seen only a few times. CDR3 protein: CASSELGTGSNTGELFF. CDR3 DNA sequence: TGCGCCAGCAGTGAGTTGGGGACAGGCTCGAACACCGGGGAGCTGTTTTTT. The V call is TRBV10-1, the J call TRBJ2-2; 8 bases are a match to TRBD1. V gave up 1 base and J gave up 0 bases; unmatched junction bases: 4. The CDR3 totals 17 residues. CDR1 is WNHNN and CDR2 is SYGVQD in the germline V gene (reference sequence).

This clonotype appeared many times. The chain combines TRBV30 with TRBJ2-5, with TRBD2 as a possible D gene (6 bases). The CDR3 spans 13 residues. Germline V gene data show CDR1 as GTSNPN and CDR2 as SVGIG (reference sequence). Trimming removed 2 bases at V and 5 bases at J, with 12 bases between. As DNA, the CDR3 is TGTGCCTGGAGTTTCGGGGGACGGGAGACCCAGTACTTC. It specifies CAWSFGGRETQYF.

This clonotype was recorded at least ten times. The rearrangement uses TRBV4-1 and TRBJ2-3; possible D gene TRBD2, 6 bases. Deletions cut 2 bases from V and 2 bases from J, with 11 bases between. Germline lookup yields CDR1 MGHRA and CDR2 YSYEKL. This CDR3 region has 15 residues. Here the CDR3 reads CASSQTGLATDTQYF. The CDR3 nucleotides are TGCGCCAGCAGCCAAACGGGACTTGCCACAGATACGCAGTATTTT.

This clonotype has a count of ten or more. The gene calls are TRBV12-3 or TRBV12-4 and TRBJ2-7; 7 nucleotides align to TRBD2. J gave up 5 bases and V 3 bases, and 7 bases lay outside the gene matches. CDR3 length: 14 residues. CDR3 region: CASSFGGGVNEQYF. The CDR3 region has the DNA TGTGCCAGCAGTTTTGGGGGAGGGGTCAACGAGCAGTACTTC.

This clonotype was recorded at least ten times. The chain recombines TRBV12-3 or TRBV12-4 with TRBJ2-1, with TRBD2 as a possible D gene (5 bases). The CDR3 covers 14 residues. The V end was cut by 6 bases, the J end by 6 bases, with 15 bases between. The CDR3 DNA follows: TGTGCCAGCAGCTTGCGGAGGATACTCAATGAGCAGTTCTTC. It specifies CASSLRRILNEQFF.

This clonotype was seen ten or more times. CDR3 sequence (DNA): TGTGCCAGCAGCTCCAAAAGGACAGGGGGGCCTTTAGGCGAGCAGTACTTC. This encodes CASSSKRTGGPLGEQYF. V gene TRBV11-2 combines with J gene TRBJ2-7, with TRBD1 matching 10 bases. Germline CDR1 is SGHAT and CDR2 is FQNNGV. There are 17 residues in the CDR3. J gave up 6 bases and V 4 bases, and 15 bases lay outside the gene matches.

The rearrangement uses TRBV6-1 and TRBJ1-5, with a weak D call TRBD1 (5 bases). Trimming pared 11 bases from V and 7 bases from J, leaving 15 bases between. Germline V gene data show CDR1 as MNHNS and CDR2 as SASEGT. This CDR3 is built from 12 residues. CDR3 bases: TGTGCCGTGGGGCTTGGGGGACAGCCCCAGCATTTT. Protein product: CAVGLGGQPQHF.

The V gene is TRBV19, the J gene TRBJ1-2; 8 bases map to TRBD1. The CDR3 runs 16 residues. With V trimmed by 4 bases and J by 0 bases, 7 bases remained unmatched. Germline V gene data show CDR1 as LNHDA and CDR2 as SQIVND (reference sequence). The CDR3 region is CASSKGQGPTNYGYTF. CDR3 in DNA: TGTGCCAGTAGTAAAGGACAGGGCCCTACTAACTATGGCTACACCTTC.

The sample holds many counts of this clonotype. The V gene is TRBV5-1, the J gene TRBJ2-3, with D perhaps assigned TRBD1 or TRBD2 (5 bases each). This CDR3 contains 16 residues. Germline-derived CDR1 and CDR2 are SGHRS and YFSETQ. The germline V and J ends were trimmed by 4 bases and 2 bases, with 17 bases remaining between them. The CDR3 spells CASSVPGPDITDTQYF. CDR3 nucleotide sequence: TGCGCCAGCAGCGTGCCGGGACCTGACATCACAGATACGCAGTATTTT.

The rearrangement links TRBV5-1 to TRBJ2-2; no clear D gene. The CDR3 has 15 residues. Germline V gene sequence: CDR1 SGHRS, CDR2 YFSETQ. V was shortened by 6 bases and J by 3 bases, with 15 bases between the two germline ends. The CDR3 spells CASNQAPQDTGELFF. DNA for the CDR3: TGCGCCAGCAACCAGGCCCCCCAGGACACCGGGGAGCTGTTTTTT.

This sequence joins TRBV3-1 and TRBJ2-1; possible D gene TRBD2, 6 bases. This CDR3 is built from 16 residues. Germline V gene sequence: CDR1 LGHDT, CDR2 YNNKEL (reference sequence). V was clipped by 4 bases and J by 4 bases, with 17 bases between them. CDR3 coding DNA: TGTGCCAGCAGCCCCCGGGGCAGCGGGCCATACAATGAGCAGTTCTTC. It yields the protein CASSPRGSGPYNEQFF.

The chain couples TRBV13 to TRBJ2-3; D is ambiguous. Deletions cut 5 bases from V and 4 bases from J, with 7 bases between. Germline V CDR1 and CDR2: PRHDT, FYEKMQ (reference sequence). The CDR3 runs 12 residues. CDR3 sequence (DNA): TGTGCCAGCAGCCTAAGACCAGATACGCAGTATTTT. Translated, it gives CASSLRPDTQYF. The full variable domain, completed using reference TRBV13 and TRBJ2-3, is AAGVIQSPRHLIKEKRETATLKCYPIPRHDTVYWYQQGPGQDPQFLISFYEKMQSDKGSIPDRFSAQQFSDYHSELNMSSLELGDSALYFCASSLRPDTQYFGPGTRLTVL.

This clonotype was found many times. This chain connects TRBV12-3 or TRBV12-4 to TRBJ2-1; D unresolved. There are 13 residues in the CDR3. V was cut by 7 bases and J by 10 bases, with 17 bases left in between. For the CDR3, the DNA is TGTGCCAGCACCACAGCATCATTTGGCGAGCAGTTCTTC. Translating it yields CASTTASFGEQFF.

The rearrangement joins TRBV10-2 to TRBJ2-7; TRBD2 matches at 14 bases. CDR1 and CDR2 from the germline V gene are WSHSY and SAAADI. The CDR3 is made up of 13 amino acids. Germline trimming cut 9 bases from V and 6 bases from J; bases unmatched to any gene: 4. The CDR3 DNA reads as TGCGCCAGTTCGACTAGCGGGAGGGGCGAGCAGTACTTC. As protein: CASSTSGRGEQYF.